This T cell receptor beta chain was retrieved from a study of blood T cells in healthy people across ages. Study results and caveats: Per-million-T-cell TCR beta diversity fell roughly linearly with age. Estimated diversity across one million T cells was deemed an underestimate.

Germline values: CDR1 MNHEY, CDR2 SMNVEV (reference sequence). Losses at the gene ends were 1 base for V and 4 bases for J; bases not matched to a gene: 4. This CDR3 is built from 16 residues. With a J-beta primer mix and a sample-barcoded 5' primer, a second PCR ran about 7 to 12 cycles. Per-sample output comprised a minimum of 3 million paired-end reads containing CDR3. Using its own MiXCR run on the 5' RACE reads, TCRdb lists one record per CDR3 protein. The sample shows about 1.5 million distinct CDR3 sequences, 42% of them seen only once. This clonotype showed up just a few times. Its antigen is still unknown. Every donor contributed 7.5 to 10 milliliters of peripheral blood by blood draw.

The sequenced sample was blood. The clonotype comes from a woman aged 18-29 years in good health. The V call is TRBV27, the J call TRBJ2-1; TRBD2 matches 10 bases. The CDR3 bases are TGTGCCAGCAGTTTATATGGGACTAGCGTATACAATGAGCAGTTCTTC. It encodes CASSLYGTSVYNEQFF.